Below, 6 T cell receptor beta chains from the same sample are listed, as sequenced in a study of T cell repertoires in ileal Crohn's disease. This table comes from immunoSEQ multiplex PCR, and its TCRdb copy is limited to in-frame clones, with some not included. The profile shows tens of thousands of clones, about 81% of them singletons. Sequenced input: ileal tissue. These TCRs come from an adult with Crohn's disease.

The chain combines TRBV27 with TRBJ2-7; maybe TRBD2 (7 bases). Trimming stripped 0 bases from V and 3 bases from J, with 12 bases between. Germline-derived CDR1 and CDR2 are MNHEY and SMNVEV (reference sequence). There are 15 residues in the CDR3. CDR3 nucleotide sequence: TGTGCCAGCAGTTTATCGGGCGGGGGCCACTACGAGCAGTACTTC. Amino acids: CASSLSGGGHYEQYF.

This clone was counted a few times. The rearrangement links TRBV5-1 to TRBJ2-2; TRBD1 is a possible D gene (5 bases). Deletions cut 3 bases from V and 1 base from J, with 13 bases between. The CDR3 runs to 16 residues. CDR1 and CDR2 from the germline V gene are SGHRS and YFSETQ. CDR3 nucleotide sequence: TGCGCCAGCAGCTCTACCCCAGGGTTGAACACCGGGGAGCTGTTTTTT. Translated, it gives CASSSTPGLNTGELFF.

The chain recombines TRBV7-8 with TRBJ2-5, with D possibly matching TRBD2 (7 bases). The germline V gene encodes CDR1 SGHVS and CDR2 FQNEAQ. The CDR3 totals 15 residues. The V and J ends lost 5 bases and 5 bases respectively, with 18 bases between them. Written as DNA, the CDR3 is TGTGCCAGCAGCCGACGCCAGGGGAGGGTGGAGACCCAGTACTTC. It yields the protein CASSRRQGRVETQYF.

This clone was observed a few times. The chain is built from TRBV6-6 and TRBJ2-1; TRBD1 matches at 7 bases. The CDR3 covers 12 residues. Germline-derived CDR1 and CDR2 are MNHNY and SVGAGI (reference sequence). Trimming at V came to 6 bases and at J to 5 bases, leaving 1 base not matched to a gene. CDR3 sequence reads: CASRTGHNEQFF. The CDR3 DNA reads TGTGCCAGCAGGACAGGGCACAATGAGCAGTTCTTC.

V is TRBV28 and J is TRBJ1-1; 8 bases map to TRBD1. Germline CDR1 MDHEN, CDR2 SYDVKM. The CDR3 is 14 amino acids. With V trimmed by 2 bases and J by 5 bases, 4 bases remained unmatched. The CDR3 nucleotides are TGTGCCAGCAGTTTAGGCCAGGGGGCAACTGAAGCTTTCTTT. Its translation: CASSLGQGATEAFF.

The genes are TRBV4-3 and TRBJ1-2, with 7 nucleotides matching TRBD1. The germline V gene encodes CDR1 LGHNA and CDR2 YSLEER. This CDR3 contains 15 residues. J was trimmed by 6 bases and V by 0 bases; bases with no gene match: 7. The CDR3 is CASSQDGVQGDGYTF. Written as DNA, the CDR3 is TGCGCCAGCAGCCAAGATGGGGTTCAGGGGGATGGCTACACCTTC.